This T cell receptor (beta chain) is from a study of T cell changes during pregnancy in multiple sclerosis. CDR3 length: 13 amino acids. Trimming left V 2 bases short and J 4 bases short, with 8 bases between. CDR1 is SNHLY and CDR2 is FYNNEI in the germline V gene. Some clones are missing from TCRdb's copy, which holds only in-frame ones; the method was immunoSEQ multiplex PCR. The sample holds 70,000 to 80,000 clones, approximately 92% seen once. The chain recombines TRBV2 with TRBJ2-5; a weak D match, TRBD1 (6 bases). The TCR was taken from a female donor with multiple sclerosis, enrolled in a pregnancy study. The sequencing used peripheral blood, collected in the first trimester of pregnancy. In DNA, the CDR3 is TGTGCCAGCAGTGAACAGGGGACAGAGACCCAGTACTTC. Amino acids: CASSEQGTETQYF. The variable domain in full, completed from reference TRBV2 and TRBJ2-5, reads EPEVTQTPSHQVTQMGQEVILRCVPISNHLYFYWYRQILGQKVEFLVSFYNNEISEKSEIFDDQFSVERPDGSNFTLKIRSTKLEDSAMYFCASSEQGTETQYFGPGTRLLVL.